Reported below is one T cell receptor beta chain. These data come from a study of blood T cell repertoires in COVID-19. TCRdb's copy holds only in-frame clones and misses some; the assay was immunoSEQ multiplex PCR. The sample has about 210,000 clones; 81% are singletons. The CDR3 consists of 13 residues. V dropped 6 bases and J dropped 5 bases, with 11 bases sitting between them. The germline gives CDR1 LNHDA, CDR2 SQIVND (reference sequence). This chain links TRBV19 with TRBJ1-5; possible D gene TRBD1, 5 bases. The receptor comes from a woman in her forties or fifties with acute COVID-19. Sequencing was performed on PBMCs or T cells enriched from blood (not recorded which). CDR3 residues: CASSPDRDQPQHF. The CDR3 nucleotides are TGTGCCAGTAGCCCTGACAGAGATCAGCCCCAGCATTTT. Full variable domain (remainder filled in from reference TRBV19 and TRBJ1-5): DGGITQSPKYLFRKEGQNVTLSCEQNLNHDAMYWYRQDPGQGLRLIYYSQIVNDFQKGDIAEGYSVSREKKESFPLTVTSAQKNPTAFYLCASSPDRDQPQHFGDGTRLSIL.